This TCR beta chain came from a study of Graves' ophthalmopathy and Graves' hyperthyroidism. Patients were excluded if they had other autoimmune diseases or uncontrolled infections, and likewise if pregnancy or lactation applied. Roughly 10 ml of fresh blood yielded the PBMCs by density gradient. Amplified TCR beta CDR3 regions were obtained using RNA transcripts as template. First-round RT-PCR employed HTBI primers, with a second-round multiplex PCR after it. TCRdb reanalysed the multiplex PCR reads using MiXCR and keeps one entry per CDR3 protein. Among about 370,000 distinct CDR3 sequences listed, roughly 17% were seen once. This clonotype was counted ten times or more. Material for sequencing was peripheral blood. The source is an adult woman with stable Graves' hyperthyroidism.

The CDR3 sequence is CASSLLGLGAGEQYF. The DNA of the CDR3 is TGTGCCAGCAGCTTACTGGGTTTGGGGGCGGGAGAGCAGTACTTC. The chain has TRBV7-2 and TRBJ2-7; either TRBD1 or TRBD2 may fit D (6 bases each). In germline, CDR1 is SGHTA, CDR2 FQGNSA. Trimming took off 2 bases at V and 7 bases at J, with 18 bases between the two ends. The CDR3 runs 15 residues.